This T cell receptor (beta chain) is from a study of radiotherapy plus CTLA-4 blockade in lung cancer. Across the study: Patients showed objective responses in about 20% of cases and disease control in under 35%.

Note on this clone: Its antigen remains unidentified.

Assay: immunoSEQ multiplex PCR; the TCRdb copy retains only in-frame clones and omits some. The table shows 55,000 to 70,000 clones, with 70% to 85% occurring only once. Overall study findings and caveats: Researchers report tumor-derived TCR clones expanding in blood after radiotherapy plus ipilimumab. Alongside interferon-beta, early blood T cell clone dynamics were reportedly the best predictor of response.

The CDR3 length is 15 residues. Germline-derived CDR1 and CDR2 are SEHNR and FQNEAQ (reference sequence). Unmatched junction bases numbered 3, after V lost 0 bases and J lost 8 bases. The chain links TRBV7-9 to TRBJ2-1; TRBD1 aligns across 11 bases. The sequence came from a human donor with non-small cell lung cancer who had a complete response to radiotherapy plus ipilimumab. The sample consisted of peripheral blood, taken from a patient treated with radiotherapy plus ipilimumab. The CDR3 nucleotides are TGTGCCAGCAGCTTAGCGGACAGGGGGCTCGATGAGCAGTTCTTC. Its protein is CASSLADRGLDEQFF.